This TCR beta chain appears in the sequencing data of a study of shared clonotypes between healthy human individuals. Study results and caveats: Between a handful of donors, naive CD4 clonotypes were shared at a level of about 5%. Genetic and exposure-history diversity was limited by the few donors. Clonotypes which were not shared had lower generation probabilities than clonotypes that all four donors shared. Specimens sampled were limited to blood, with tissue repertoires likely differing.

The CDR3 has 16 residues. Germline values: CDR1 ENHRY, CDR2 SYGVKD. V lost 0 bases and J lost 4; bases outside the gene matches: 7. Sequencing used immunoSEQ multiplex PCR; TCRdb keeps in-frame clones, though not all of them. The data contain 600,000 or so clones, 90% to 95% of them singletons. CD45RO-negative, CCR7-positively selected cells formed the naive CD8 fraction, excluding terminally differentiated effector memory CD45RA+ cells. On this clone: Antigen specificity is unknown.

The sequenced sample consisted of naive CD8+ T cells sorted from blood. This rearrangement joins TRBV10-3 to TRBJ2-3, with TRBD2 matching over 7 bases. This receptor was obtained from a woman younger than 45 in good health. CDR3 coding DNA: TGTGCCATCAGTGAGTCTCAGGGAGGGGAGGCAGATACGCAGTATTTT. This encodes CAISESQGGEADTQYF.